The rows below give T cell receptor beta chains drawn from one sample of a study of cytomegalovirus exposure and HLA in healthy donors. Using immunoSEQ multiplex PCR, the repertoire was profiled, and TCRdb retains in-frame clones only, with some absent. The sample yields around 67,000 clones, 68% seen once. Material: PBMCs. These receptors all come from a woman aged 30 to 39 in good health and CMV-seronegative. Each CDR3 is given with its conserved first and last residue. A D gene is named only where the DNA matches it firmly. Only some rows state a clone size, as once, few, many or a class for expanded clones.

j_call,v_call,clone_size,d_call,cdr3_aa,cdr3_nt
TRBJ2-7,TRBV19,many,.,CASSIAGGVTYEQYF,TGTGCCAGTAGTATAGCCGGGGGAGTAACCTACGAGCAGTACTTC
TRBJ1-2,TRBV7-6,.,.,CASSSTVHYGYTF,TGTGCCAGCAGCTCCACGGTTCACTATGGCTACACCTTC
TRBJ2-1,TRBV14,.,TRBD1,CASSPLTGVPYNEQFF,TGTGCCAGCAGCCCGCTAACAGGGGTCCCCTACAATGAGCAGTTCTTC
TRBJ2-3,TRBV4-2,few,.,CASSLVGHEEDTQYF,TGTGCCAGCAGCTTAGTGGGGCATGAAGAAGATACGCAGTATTTT
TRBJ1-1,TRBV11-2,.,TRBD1,CASGPGQGTEAFF,TGTGCCAGCGGACCGGGACAGGGCACTGAAGCTTTCTTT
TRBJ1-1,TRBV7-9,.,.,CASSRTGTNTEAFF,TGTGCCAGCAGCAGAACAGGGACGAACACTGAAGCTTTCTTT
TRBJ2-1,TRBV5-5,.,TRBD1,CASSSPDRVIGNEQFF,TGTGCCAGCAGCTCGCCCGACAGGGTAATAGGTAATGAGCAGTTCTTC
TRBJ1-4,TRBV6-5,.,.,CASSATQGSNEKLFF,TGTGCCAGCAGTGCTACACAGGGATCTAATGAAAAACTGTTTTTT
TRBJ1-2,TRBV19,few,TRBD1,CASSILAGGEYGYTF,TGTGCCAGTAGTATATTGGCAGGGGGCGAGTATGGCTACACCTTC
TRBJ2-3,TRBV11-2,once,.,CASSLEALRVTDTQYF,TGTGCCAGCAGCTTAGAAGCGCTGAGGGTCACAGATACGCAGTATTTT
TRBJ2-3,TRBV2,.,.,CASSVLGQYTDTQYF,TGTGCCAGCAGTGTCCTCGGACAGTACACAGATACGCAGTATTTT
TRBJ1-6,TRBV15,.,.,CATSRGEGGSPLHF,TGTGCCACCAGCAGAGGCGAAGGGGGTTCACCCCTCCACTTT
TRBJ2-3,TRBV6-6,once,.,CASRTPGEDTQYF,TGTGCCAGCAGGACTCCGGGGGAGGATACGCAGTATTTT
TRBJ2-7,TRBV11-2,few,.,CASSRLFGVSSYEQYF,TGTGCCAGCAGCCGCCTCTTCGGGGTAAGCTCCTACGAGCAGTACTTC
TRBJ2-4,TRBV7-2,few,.,CASSRPGLAKNIQYF,TGTGCCAGCAGCCGCCCTGGGCTAGCCAAAAACATTCAGTACTTC
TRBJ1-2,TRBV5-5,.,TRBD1,CASRSGGASNYGYTF,TGTGCCAGCAGATCAGGGGGCGCTAGTAACTATGGCTACACCTTC
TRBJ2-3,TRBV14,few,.,CASSQHLPGGTDTQYF,TGTGCCAGCAGCCAACACCTCCCCGGGGGTACAGATACGCAGTATTTT
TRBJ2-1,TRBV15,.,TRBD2,CATSRFQRGAYEQFF,TGTGCCACCAGCAGATTCCAGCGGGGGGCTTATGAGCAGTTCTTC
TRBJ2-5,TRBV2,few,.,CASTRAEETQYF,TGTGCCAGCACACGAGCGGAAGAGACCCAGTACTTC
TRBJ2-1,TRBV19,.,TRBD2,CASRTSGDNEQFF,TGTGCCAGTCGGACTAGCGGGGACAATGAGCAGTTCTTC
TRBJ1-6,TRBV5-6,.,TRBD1,CASSQDRGMESSYNSPLHF,TGTGCCAGCAGCCAGGACAGGGGAATGGAAAGTTCCTATAATTCACCCCTCCACTTT
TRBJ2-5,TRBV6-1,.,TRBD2,CASSAVSGGAGTQYF,TGTGCCAGCAGTGCAGTGTCCGGGGGGGCCGGGACCCAGTACTTC
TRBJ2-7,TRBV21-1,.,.,CASSKADRNNSYEQYF,TGTGCCAGCAGCAAAGCTGACAGGAACAATTCCTACGAGCAGTACTTC
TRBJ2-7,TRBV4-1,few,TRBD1,CASSPGRTGGYEQYF,TGCGCCAGCAGCCCAGGGCGGACAGGGGGCTACGAGCAGTACTTC
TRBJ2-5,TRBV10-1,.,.,CASRPGVTWGETQYF,TGCGCCAGCAGGCCGGGGGTAACGTGGGGGGAGACCCAGTACTTC
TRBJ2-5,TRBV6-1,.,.,CASSTREGGETQYF,TGTGCCAGCTCGACAAGGGAGGGGGGGGAGACCCAGTACTTC
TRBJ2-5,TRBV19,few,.,CASSIGPGVGETQYF,TGTGCCAGTAGTATAGGTCCGGGGGTAGGAGAGACCCAGTACTTC
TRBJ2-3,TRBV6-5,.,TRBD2,CASRVAGVTDTQYF,TGTGCCAGCAGAGTAGCGGGGGTGACAGATACGCAGTATTTT
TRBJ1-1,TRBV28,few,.,CASSLFGTLNTEAFF,TGTGCCAGCAGTTTATTCGGGACATTGAACACTGAAGCTTTCTTT
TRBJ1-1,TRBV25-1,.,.,CASSEPGDMNTEAFF,TGTGCCAGCAGTGAACCCGGAGATATGAACACTGAAGCTTTCTTT
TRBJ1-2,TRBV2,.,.,CASSESQSNYGYTF,TGTGCCAGCAGTGAATCGCAGTCTAACTATGGCTACACCTTC
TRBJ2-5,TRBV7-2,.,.,CASSLRGGALETQYF,TGTGCCAGCAGCTTAAGGGGGGGGGCCCTGGAGACCCAGTACTTC
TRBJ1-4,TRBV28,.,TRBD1,CASSFGDRAEKLFF,TGTGCCAGCAGCTTCGGGGACAGGGCTGAAAAACTGTTTTTT
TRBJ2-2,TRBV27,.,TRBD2,CASSNSGGAGGELFF,TGTGCCAGCAGTAATAGCGGGGGGGCGGGCGGGGAGCTGTTTTTT
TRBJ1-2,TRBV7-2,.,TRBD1,CASSSGQGAGYGYTF,TGTGCCAGCAGCTCGGGGCAGGGGGCTGGCTATGGCTACACCTTC
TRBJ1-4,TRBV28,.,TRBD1,CASRRQGGDEKLFF,TGTGCCAGCAGACGACAGGGTGGCGATGAAAAACTGTTTTTT
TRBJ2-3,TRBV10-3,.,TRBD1,CAIMGGQGSTDTQYF,TGTGCCATCATGGGGGGACAGGGTAGCACAGATACGCAGTATTTT
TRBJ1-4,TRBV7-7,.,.,CASSLARNEKLFF,TGTGCCAGCAGCTTAGCCAGAAATGAAAAACTGTTTTTT
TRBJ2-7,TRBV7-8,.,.,CASSLVTGPTYEQYF,TGTGCCAGCAGCTTAGTAACAGGACCCACCTACGAGCAGTACTTC
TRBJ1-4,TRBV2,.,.,CASRGVGQGNEKLFF,TGTGCCAGCAGGGGGGTGGGCCAGGGGAATGAAAAACTGTTTTTT
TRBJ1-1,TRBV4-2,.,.,CASSQGQGMNTEAFF,TGTGCCAGCAGCCAAGGGCAGGGGATGAACACTGAAGCTTTCTTT
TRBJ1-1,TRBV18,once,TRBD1,CASSQLPQGGVETEAFF,TGTGCCAGCTCTCAACTCCCACAGGGGGGTGTTGAAACTGAAGCTTTCTTT
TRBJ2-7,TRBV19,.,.,CASRQRTVDEQYF,TGTGCCAGTAGACAGCGGACGGTCGACGAGCAGTACTTC
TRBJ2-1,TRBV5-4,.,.,CASSLTAYNEQFF,TGTGCCAGCAGCTTGACAGCCTACAATGAGCAGTTCTTC
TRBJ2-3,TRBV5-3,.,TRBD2,CASSLLAGGRDTQYF,TGTGCCAGCAGCTTACTAGCGGGGGGCCGAGATACGCAGTATTTT
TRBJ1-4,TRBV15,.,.,CATSNRGSPRGKLFF,TGTGCCACCAGCAATAGGGGGTCACCTAGGGGAAAACTGTTTTTT
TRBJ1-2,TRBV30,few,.,CAWSRGANHGYTF,TGTGCCTGGAGCAGGGGCGCTAACCATGGCTACACCTTC
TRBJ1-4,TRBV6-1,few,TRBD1,CASSERGTGEITNEKLFF,TGTGCCAGCAGTGAAAGGGGGACAGGGGAAATTACTAATGAAAAACTGTTTTTT